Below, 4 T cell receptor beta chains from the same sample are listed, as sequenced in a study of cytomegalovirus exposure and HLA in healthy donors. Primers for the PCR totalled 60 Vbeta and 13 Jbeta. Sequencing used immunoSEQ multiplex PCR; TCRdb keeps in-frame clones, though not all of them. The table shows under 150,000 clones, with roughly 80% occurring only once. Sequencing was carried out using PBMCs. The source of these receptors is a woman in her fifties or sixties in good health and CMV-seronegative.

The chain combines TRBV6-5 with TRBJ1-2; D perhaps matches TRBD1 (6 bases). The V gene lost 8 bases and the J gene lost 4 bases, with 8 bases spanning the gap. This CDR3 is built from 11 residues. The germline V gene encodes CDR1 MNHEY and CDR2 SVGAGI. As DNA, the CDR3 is TGTGCCAGCCAGGACAGCTATGGCTACACCTTC. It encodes CASQDSYGYTF.

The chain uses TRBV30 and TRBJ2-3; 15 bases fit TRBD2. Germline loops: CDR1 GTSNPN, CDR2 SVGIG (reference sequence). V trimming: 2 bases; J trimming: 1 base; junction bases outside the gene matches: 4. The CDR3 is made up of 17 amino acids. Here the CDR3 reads CAWSTGTSGGRTDTQYF. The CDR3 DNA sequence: TGTGCCTGGAGTACGGGGACTAGCGGGGGGCGCACAGATACGCAGTATTTT.

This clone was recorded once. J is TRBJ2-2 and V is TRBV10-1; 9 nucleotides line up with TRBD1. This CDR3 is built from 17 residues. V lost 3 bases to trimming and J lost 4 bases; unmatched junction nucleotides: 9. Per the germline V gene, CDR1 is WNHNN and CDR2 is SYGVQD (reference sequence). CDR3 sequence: CASSDGRDRVRTGELFF. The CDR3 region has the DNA TGCGCCAGCAGTGATGGACGGGACAGGGTCCGCACCGGGGAGCTGTTTTTT.

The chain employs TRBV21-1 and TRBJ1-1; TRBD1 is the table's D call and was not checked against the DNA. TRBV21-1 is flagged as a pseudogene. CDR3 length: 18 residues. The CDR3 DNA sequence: TGTGCCAGCAGCCTTCCCGGGACAGGGGGCGAGGTTGACACTGAAGCTTTCTTT. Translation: CASSLPGTGGEVDTEAFF.